The 11 T cell receptor beta chains below come from one sample, sequenced in a study of spatial heterogeneity in lung cancer. From the 5' RACE reads, TCRdb called clonotypes with MiXCR, one entry per CDR3 protein. This table holds roughly 13,000 distinct CDR3 sequences, around 4% found once. This sample's time point: sample taken at primary tumor resection. Whole RNA came from tumor, nontumor lung or frozen PBMC and was sequenced without being sorted. The source was PBMCs, collected at surgery. The source is a male donor with early-stage non-small cell lung cancer.

This clonotype was recorded at least ten times. Being off target in a library aimed at alpha chains, this beta chain has a size of little meaning. The rearrangement joins TRBV7-6 to TRBJ2-3, with D possibly TRBD2 on 5 matching bases. CDR1 SGHVS and CDR2 FNYEAQ come from the germline V gene. The CDR3 length is 15 residues. Trimming stripped 5 bases from V and 2 bases from J, with 14 bases between. CDR3 bases: TGTGCCAGCAGCGAAGCGGCTGGGGACACAGATACGCAGTATTTT. It translates to CASSEAAGDTDTQYF.

This clonotype was seen many times. This beta chain is off target for a library built for alpha chains, so its abundance means little. The V call is TRBV20-1, the J call TRBJ2-7; 9 bases are shared with TRBD2. V gave up 6 bases and J gave up 3 bases; unmatched junction bases: 9. The V gene's germline CDR1 is DFQATT and CDR2 SNEGSKA (reference sequence). CDR3 length equals 14 residues. This CDR3 reads CSAPFLAGSYEQYF. In DNA, the CDR3 is TGCAGTGCCCCTTTCCTAGCGGGAAGCTACGAGCAGTACTTC.

This clonotype appeared many times. This beta chain lies outside the target of a library built for alpha chains; its clone size means little. V gene TRBV28 combines with J gene TRBJ2-7, with D possibly TRBD1 on 6 matching bases. V lost 1 base, J lost 3 bases, and 16 bases lay in between. Looked up from germline, CDR1 is MDHEN and CDR2 is SYDVKM. The CDR3 extends over 16 amino acids. The CDR3 DNA sequence: TGTGCCAGCAGTTTATCCCAGCCCATACAGGGCTACGAGCAGTACTTC. The encoded protein is CASSLSQPIQGYEQYF.

A note on this clonotype: This beta chain slipped into a library made for alpha chains as a stray read, so its size is not meaningful. The rearrangement links TRBV3-2 to TRBJ2-3; TRBD2, the D gene given by the table, was not confirmed from the DNA. TRBV3-2 has pseudogene status. This CDR3 contains 19 residues. The CDR3 sequence is CASSQDWPSGRSGADTQYF. The CDR3 coding sequence is TGTGCCAGCAGCCAAGACTGGCCTAGCGGGAGGTCTGGCGCAGATACGCAGTATTTT.

This clonotype was recorded at least ten times. A library prepared for alpha chains yielded this beta chain as an off-target read; its size is of little meaning. The J gene is TRBJ2-5, the V gene TRBV24-1; D may be TRBD2 (5 bases). Germline V gene lookup returns CDR1 KGHDR and CDR2 SFDVKD. The CDR3 totals 15 residues. V was shortened by 2 bases and J by 2 bases, with 11 bases between the two germline ends. The CDR3 nucleotides are TGTGCCACCAGTGATTCGACTAATATACAAGAGACCCAGTACTTC. This sequence encodes CATSDSTNIQETQYF.

This clonotype came up a few times. This beta chain is a stray read from a library made for alpha chains; its abundance is not meaningful. This CDR3 reads CASSDVGASTDTQYF. The CDR3 bases are TGTGCCAGCAGTGATGTTGGTGCTAGCACAGATACGCAGTATTTT. V is TRBV25-1 and J is TRBJ2-3; D remains ambiguous. The germline gives CDR1 MGHDK, CDR2 SYGVNS. Between the trimmed V and J ends, which lost 3 bases and 0 bases, there was a span of 10 bases. This CDR3 region has 15 residues.

This clonotype was seen many times. This beta chain was picked up by a library intended for alpha chains and is off target, so its count carries little meaning. The chain joins TRBV27 to TRBJ2-5, with 7 positions matching TRBD1. J was trimmed by 0 bases and V by 1 base; bases with no gene match: 5. The CDR3 is 16 residues long. Per germline, CDR1 MNHEY and CDR2 SMNVEV (reference sequence). The CDR3 bases are TGTGCCAGCAGTTTATATTGGACAGGAGACCAAGAGACCCAGTACTTC. It yields the protein CASSLYWTGDQETQYF.

Concerning this clonotype itself: This beta chain is a stray read from a library made for alpha chains; its abundance is not meaningful. The chain couples TRBV23-1 to TRBJ2-3; TRBD1 or TRBD2 may be the D gene (6 bases each). TRBV23-1 is annotated as an ORF whose role is uncertain. There are 14 residues in the CDR3. The V end lost 3 bases, the J end lost 2 bases, and 9 bases lay between the germline ends. CDR3 coding DNA: TGCGCCAGCAGTCACCCGGGGGCCACAGATACGCAGTATTTT. Amino acids: CASSHPGATDTQYF.

This clonotype has ten or more counts. This beta chain appears as a stray read in a library generated for alpha chains; its size is not informative. The chain is built from TRBV3-1 and TRBJ2-5, with 8 bases that match TRBD1. This CDR3 is built from 14 residues. CDR1 is LGHDT and CDR2 is YNNKEL in the germline V gene (reference sequence). J lost 5 bases, V lost 4 bases, and 6 bases had no gene match. CDR3 nucleotides: TGTGCCAGCAGCCTGACAGGGGTCTTGGAGACCCAGTACTTC. Its protein product is CASSLTGVLETQYF.

In its sample, this clonotype was seen many times. This beta chain is a stray read from a library made for alpha chains; its abundance is not meaningful. CDR3 amino acids: CASSRNLAEETQYF. The CDR3 DNA is TGTGCCAGCAGTCGAAACTTAGCGGAAGAGACCCAGTACTTC. The chain links TRBV9 to TRBJ2-5, with D maybe TRBD2 (6 bases). This CDR3 has 14 amino acids. Germline V gene lookup returns CDR1 SGDLS and CDR2 YYNGEE. V shed 5 bases and J shed 3 bases, with 14 bases lying between them.

Many counts were recorded for this clonotype. This beta chain slipped into a library made for alpha chains as a stray read, so its size is not meaningful. The chain couples TRBV5-1 to TRBJ2-3; 11 bases line up with TRBD2. This CDR3 has 16 residues. Germline V gene lookup returns CDR1 SGHRS and CDR2 YFSETQ. The junction had 9 bases not matched to a gene; V was cut back by 4 bases and J by 5 bases. This CDR3 reads CASSQGLAEGRDTQYF. CDR3 bases: TGCGCCAGCAGCCAGGGACTAGCGGAGGGGCGAGATACGCAGTATTTT.